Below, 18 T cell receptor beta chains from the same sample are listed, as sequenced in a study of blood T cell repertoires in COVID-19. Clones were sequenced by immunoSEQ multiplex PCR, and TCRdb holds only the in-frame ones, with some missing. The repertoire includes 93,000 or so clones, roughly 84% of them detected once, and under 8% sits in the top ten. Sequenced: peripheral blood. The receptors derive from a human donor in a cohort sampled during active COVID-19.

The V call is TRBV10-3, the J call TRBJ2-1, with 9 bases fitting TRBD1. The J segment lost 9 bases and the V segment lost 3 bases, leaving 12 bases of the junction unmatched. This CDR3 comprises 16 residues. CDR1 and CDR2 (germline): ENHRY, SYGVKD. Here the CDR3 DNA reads TGTGCCATCAGTGACCCTACGACAGGGGGGAGCGGTGAGCAGTTCTTC. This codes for CAISDPTTGGSGEQFF.

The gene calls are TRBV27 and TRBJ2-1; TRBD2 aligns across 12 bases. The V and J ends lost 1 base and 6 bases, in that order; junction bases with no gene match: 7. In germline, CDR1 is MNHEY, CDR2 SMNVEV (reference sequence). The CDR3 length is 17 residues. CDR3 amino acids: CASSLYALAGGGNEQFF. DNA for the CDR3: TGTGCCAGCAGTTTATACGCTCTAGCGGGAGGGGGCAATGAGCAGTTCTTC.

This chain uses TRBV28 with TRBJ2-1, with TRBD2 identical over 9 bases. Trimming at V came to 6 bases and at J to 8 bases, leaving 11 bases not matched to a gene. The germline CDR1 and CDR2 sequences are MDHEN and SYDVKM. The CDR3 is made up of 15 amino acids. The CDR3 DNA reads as TGTGCCAGCAGCCTGACTAGCGGCCCCTCGGATGAGCAGTTCTTC. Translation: CASSLTSGPSDEQFF. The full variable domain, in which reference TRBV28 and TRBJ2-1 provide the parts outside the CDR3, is DVKVTQSSRYLVKRTGEKVFLECVQDMDHENMFWYRQDPGLGLRLIYFSYDVKMKEKGDIPEGYSVSREKKERFSLILESASTNQTSMYLCASSLTSGPSDEQFFGPGTRLTVL.

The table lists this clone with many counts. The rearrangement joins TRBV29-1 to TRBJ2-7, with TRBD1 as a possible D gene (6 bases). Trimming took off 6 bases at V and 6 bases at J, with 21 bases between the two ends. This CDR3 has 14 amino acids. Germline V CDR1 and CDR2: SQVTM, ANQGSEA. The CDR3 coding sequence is TGCAGCGTGCTTGGTGGGACACGGGCCAGCGAGCAGTACTTC. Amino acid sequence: CSVLGGTRASEQYF.

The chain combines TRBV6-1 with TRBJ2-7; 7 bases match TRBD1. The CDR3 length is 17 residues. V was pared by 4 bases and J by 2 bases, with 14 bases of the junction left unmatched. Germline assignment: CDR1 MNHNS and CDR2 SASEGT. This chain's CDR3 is CASSVDRDSYATYEQYF. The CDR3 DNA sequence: TGTGCCAGCAGTGTGGATCGGGACAGTTATGCCACCTACGAGCAGTACTTC.

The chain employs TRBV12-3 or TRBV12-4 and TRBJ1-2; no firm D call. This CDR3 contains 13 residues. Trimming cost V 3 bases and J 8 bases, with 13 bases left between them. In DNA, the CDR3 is TGTGCCAGCAGTTTTAGCCCACCGGAGGGCTACACCTTC. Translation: CASSFSPPEGYTF.

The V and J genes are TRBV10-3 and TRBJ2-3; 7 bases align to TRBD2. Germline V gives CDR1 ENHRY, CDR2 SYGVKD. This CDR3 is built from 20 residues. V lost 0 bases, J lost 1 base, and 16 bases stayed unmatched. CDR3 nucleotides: TGTGCCATCAGTGAGTCCGATGCGGGAGAATATATTATGCGCACAGATACGCAGTATTTT. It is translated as CAISESDAGEYIMRTDTQYF.

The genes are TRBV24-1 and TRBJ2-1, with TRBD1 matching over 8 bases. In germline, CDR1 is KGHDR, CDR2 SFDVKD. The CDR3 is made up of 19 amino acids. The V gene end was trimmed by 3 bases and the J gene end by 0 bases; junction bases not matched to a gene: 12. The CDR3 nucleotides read TGTGCCACCAGTGATCCTGGACAGGGAAATACCGGCTCCTACAATGAGCAGTTCTTC. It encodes CATSDPGQGNTGSYNEQFF.

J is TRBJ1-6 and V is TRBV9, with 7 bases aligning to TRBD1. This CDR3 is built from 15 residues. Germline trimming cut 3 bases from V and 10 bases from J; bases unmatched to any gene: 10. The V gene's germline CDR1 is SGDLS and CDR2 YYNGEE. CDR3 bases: TGTGCCAGCAGCGCAGGGACAGTGGGGCAGTCACCCCTCCACTTT. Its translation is CASSAGTVGQSPLHF. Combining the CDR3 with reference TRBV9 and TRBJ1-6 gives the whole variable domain DSGVTQTPKHLITATGQRVTLRCSPRSGDLSVYWYQQSLDQGLQFLIQYYNGEERAKGNILERFSAQQFPDLHSELNLSSLELGDSALYFCASSAGTVGQSPLHFGNGTRLTVT.

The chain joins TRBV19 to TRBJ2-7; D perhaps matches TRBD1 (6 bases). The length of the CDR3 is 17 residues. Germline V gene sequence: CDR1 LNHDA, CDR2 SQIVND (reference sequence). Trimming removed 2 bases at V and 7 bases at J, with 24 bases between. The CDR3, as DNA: TGTGCCAGTAGTATACTCCCCAATAGGGGGAGCCCGCTGGAGCAGTACTTC. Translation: CASSILPNRGSPLEQYF.

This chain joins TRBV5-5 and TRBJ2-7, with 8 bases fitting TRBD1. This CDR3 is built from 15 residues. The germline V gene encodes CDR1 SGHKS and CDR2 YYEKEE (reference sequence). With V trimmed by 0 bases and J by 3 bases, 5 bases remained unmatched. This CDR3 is CASSLGQGAVYEQYF. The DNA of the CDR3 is TGTGCCAGCAGCTTGGGTCAGGGGGCAGTCTACGAGCAGTACTTC.

This chain's CDR3 is CASSLILIADSGNTIYF. In DNA form, the CDR3 reads TGTGCCAGCAGCTTAATTTTGATCGCGGACAGCGGAAACACCATATATTTT. The V call is TRBV7-9, the J call TRBJ1-3, with D perhaps TRBD1 (6 bases). The CDR3 contains 17 residues. Per the germline V gene, CDR1 is SEHNR and CDR2 is FQNEAQ (reference sequence). V was clipped by 2 bases and J by 4 bases, with 18 bases between them.

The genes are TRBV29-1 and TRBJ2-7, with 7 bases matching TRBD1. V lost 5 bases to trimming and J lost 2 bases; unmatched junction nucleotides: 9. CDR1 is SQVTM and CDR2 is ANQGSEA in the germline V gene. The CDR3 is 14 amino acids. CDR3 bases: TGCAGCGTTCCCCTCCGGGACAGTACCTACGAGCAGTACTTC. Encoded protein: CSVPLRDSTYEQYF.

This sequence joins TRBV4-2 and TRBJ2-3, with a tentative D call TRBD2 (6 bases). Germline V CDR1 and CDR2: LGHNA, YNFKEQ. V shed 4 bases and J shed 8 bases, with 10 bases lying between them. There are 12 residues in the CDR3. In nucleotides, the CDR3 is TGTGCCAGCAGCCCGGGAGTTGGTACGCAGTATTTT. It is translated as CASSPGVGTQYF.

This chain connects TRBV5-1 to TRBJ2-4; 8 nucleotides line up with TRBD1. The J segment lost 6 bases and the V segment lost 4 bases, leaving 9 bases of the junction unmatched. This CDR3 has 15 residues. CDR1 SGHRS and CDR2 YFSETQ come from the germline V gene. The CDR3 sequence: CASSLGQGLGNIQYF. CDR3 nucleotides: TGCGCCAGCAGCCTAGGACAGGGCTTGGGAAACATTCAGTACTTC.

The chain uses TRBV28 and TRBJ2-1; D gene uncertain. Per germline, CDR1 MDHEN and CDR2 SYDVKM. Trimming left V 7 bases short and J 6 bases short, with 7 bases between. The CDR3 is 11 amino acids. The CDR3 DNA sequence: TGTGCCAGCACAATTAGCAATGAGCAGTTCTTC. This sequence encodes CASTISNEQFF.

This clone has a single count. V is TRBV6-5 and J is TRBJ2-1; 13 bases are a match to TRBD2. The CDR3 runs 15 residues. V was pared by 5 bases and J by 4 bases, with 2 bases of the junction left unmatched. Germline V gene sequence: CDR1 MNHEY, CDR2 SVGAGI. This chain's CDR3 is CASSRLAGGYNEQFF. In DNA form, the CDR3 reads TGTGCCAGCAGTCGACTAGCGGGGGGATACAATGAGCAGTTCTTC.

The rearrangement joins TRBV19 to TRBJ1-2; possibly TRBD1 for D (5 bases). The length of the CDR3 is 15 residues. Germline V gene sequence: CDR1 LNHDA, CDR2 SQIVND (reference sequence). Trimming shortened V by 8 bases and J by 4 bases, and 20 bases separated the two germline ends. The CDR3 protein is CASGGDRGYIYGYTF. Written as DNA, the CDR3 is TGTGCCAGTGGGGGGGATCGGGGATACATCTATGGCTACACCTTC.